This T cell receptor beta chain was identified in a study of T cell responses to AZD1222 COVID-19 vaccine. The assay was immunoSEQ multiplex PCR, and TCRdb's table has in-frame clones only and misses some. The sample has nearly 90,000 clones, about 89% seen once. Germline trimming cut 0 bases from V and 0 bases from J; bases unmatched to any gene: 12. CDR3 length: 19 amino acids. Germline CDR1 is SGHKS and CDR2 is YYEKEE (reference sequence). The clonotype comes from an adult who received the AZD1222 COVID-19 vaccine. The V and J genes are TRBV5-5 and TRBJ1-5; 7 bases align to TRBD1. Sequencing was performed on peripheral blood, taken 28 days after the second AZD1222 dose. The CDR3 DNA follows: TGTGCCAGCAGCTTGGCAGCCCCCATAGGGGGCTATAGCAATCAGCCCCAGCATTTT. Translation: CASSLAAPIGGYSNQPQHF.